This is a list of T cell receptor beta chains from one sample in a study of CD4+ T cells in melanoma. Assay: immunoSEQ multiplex PCR; the TCRdb copy retains only in-frame clones and omits some. The data contain 120,000 to 150,000 clones, 92% of them seen just once; the ten biggest clones take up approximately 1.5%. These receptors originate from a human donor with melanoma. The CDR3 runs from the conserved cysteine through the conserved F or W. Fields, in order: J gene, V gene, CDR3 protein.

>TRBJ2-1|TRBV5-6
CASSNTGSYNEQFF
>TRBJ2-3|TRBV15
CATSTRTGFDTQYF
>TRBJ2-7|TRBV7-9
CASSIDSYEQYF
>TRBJ2-2|TRBV19
CASSGTGFRSNTGELFF
>TRBJ2-7|TRBV7-9
CASSLRDARAYEQYF
>TRBJ2-2|TRBV5-1
CASSPDGTGELFF
>TRBJ1-3|TRBV2
CASSGPGTGENTIYF
>TRBJ1-1|TRBV6-5
CASSYYRDSEAFF
>TRBJ2-1|TRBV6-5
CASSLRGGPRGEQFF
>TRBJ2-7|TRBV4-2
CASSQGGTTFEQYF
>TRBJ2-2|TRBV7-2
CASSPDRVNTGELFF
>TRBJ1-2|TRBV19
CASSPRRTGPQSKYGYTF
>TRBJ1-1|TRBV18
CASSPQGARTEAFF
>TRBJ1-4|TRBV6-6
CASSTTGATNEKLFF
>TRBJ2-4|TRBV4-1
CASSQNLLLAKNIQYF
>TRBJ2-1|TRBV5-1
CASSGLAGGPNEQFF
>TRBJ2-1|TRBV25-1
CASSRAGFPFNNEQFF
>TRBJ2-2|TRBV19
CASSMGGRGTGELFF
>TRBJ2-4|TRBV5-1
CASSCRDSILAKNIQYF
>TRBJ2-5|TRBV10-3
CAIKGQEEETQYF
>TRBJ2-1|TRBV15
CATSRDVSIRSSNEQFF
>TRBJ1-2|TRBV5-1
CASSLAPGREAGGYTF
>TRBJ2-5|TRBV9
CASSVAPSGGAGTQYF
>TRBJ1-2|TRBV6-5
CASSYSRGGGYTF
>TRBJ2-2|TRBV5-1
CASSLGPPQGELFF
>TRBJ2-5|TRBV5-4
CASSPSTGYQETQYF
>TRBJ2-7|TRBV5-1
CASSFGAMKYF
>TRBJ1-1|TRBV6-5
CASSATGNTEAFF
>TRBJ1-2|TRBV14
CASSQAATRANYGYTF
>TRBJ1-2|TRBV5-5
CASSPGTVSGYGYTF
>TRBJ1-1|TRBV5-1
CASSSQGAGNTEAFF
>TRBJ1-4|TRBV5-1
CASSLRDPGEKLFF
>TRBJ1-1|TRBV18
CASRGTLAAFF
>TRBJ2-4|TRBV2
CASTPHNRGGYGNVIQYF
>TRBJ1-2|TRBV27
CASSLSRGWSNYGYTF
>TRBJ2-7|TRBV5-8
CASSFGVGNEQYF
>TRBJ2-1|TRBV5-4
CASSLGQGYEQFF
>TRBJ2-2|TRBV5-1
CASSTQSSLSAGELFF
>TRBJ2-3|TRBV18
CASSPDRASQYF
>TRBJ1-5|TRBV29-1
CSVAGHNQPQHF
>TRBJ2-3|TRBV11-2
CASSPTGDTQYF